A single sample is the source of the 23 T cell receptor beta chains below, sequenced in a study of T cell changes during pregnancy in multiple sclerosis. The method was immunoSEQ multiplex PCR; TCRdb's version includes in-frame clones alone and lacks a portion of them. Among just over 30,000 clones listed, around 91% were seen once. The sequencing here drew on CD8+ T cells from peripheral blood mononuclear cells, taken in the second trimester of pregnancy. The receptors derive from a female donor with multiple sclerosis, enrolled in a pregnancy study.

J is TRBJ2-7 and V is TRBV27, with D possibly matching TRBD2 (5 bases). Looked up from germline, CDR1 is MNHEY and CDR2 is SMNVEV (reference sequence). This CDR3 comprises 18 residues. With 2 bases removed from V and 5 bases from J, the gap between germline ends came to 25 bases. The CDR3 reads CASSLTPARVRGFHEQYF. Here the CDR3 DNA reads TGTGCCAGCAGTTTAACCCCCGCTAGAGTCCGGGGTTTCCACGAGCAGTACTTC.

This clone came up a few times. The rearrangement uses TRBV28 and TRBJ2-7, with 10 bases that match TRBD2. From germline, CDR1 is MDHEN and CDR2 SYDVKM. V shed 2 bases, J shed 6 bases, and the junction held 10 bases outside the gene matches. The CDR3 extends over 16 amino acids. The CDR3 DNA is TGTGCCAGCAGTTTAATCTTGACTAGCGGGCTCGCCGAGCAGTACTTC. It yields the protein CASSLILTSGLAEQYF.

V is TRBV5-1 and J is TRBJ1-1; weak D call: TRBD1 (5 bases). The CDR3 consists of 15 residues. Germline V gives CDR1 SGHRS, CDR2 YFSETQ. Between the trimmed V and J ends, which lost 6 bases and 2 bases, there was a span of 17 bases. The CDR3 loop is CASNIDRVDNTEAFF. In DNA form, the CDR3 reads TGCGCCAGCAATATTGACAGAGTCGACAACACTGAAGCTTTCTTT.

The rearrangement uses TRBV7-9 and TRBJ2-7; TRBD2 agrees at 11 bases. The V gene end was trimmed by 4 bases and the J gene end by 3 bases; junction bases not matched to a gene: 5. The CDR3 is 15 residues long. Per germline, CDR1 SEHNR and CDR2 FQNEAQ (reference sequence). The CDR3 sequence: CASSSPTSGDYEQYF. CDR3 coding DNA: TGTGCCAGCAGCTCCCCGACTAGCGGGGACTACGAGCAGTACTTC. The full variable domain, completed using reference TRBV7-9 and TRBJ2-7, is DTGVSQNPRHKITKRGQNVTFRCDPISEHNRLYWYRQTLGQGPEFLTYFQNEAQLEKSRLLSDRFSAERPKGSFSTLEIQRTEQGDSAMYLCASSSPTSGDYEQYFGPGTRLTVT.

This rearrangement joins TRBV4-3 to TRBJ2-7; possibly TRBD1 for D (6 bases). With 0 bases removed from V and 5 bases from J, the gap between germline ends came to 17 bases. The CDR3 runs 16 residues. Germline CDR1 is LGHNA and CDR2 is YSLEER. CDR3 bases: TGCGCCAGCAGCCAAGACGTAGGTAACAGGGAACACGAGCAGTACTTC. As protein: CASSQDVGNREHEQYF.

The V gene is TRBV4-3, the J gene TRBJ1-4, with D possibly TRBD1 on 5 matching bases. Trimming left V 2 bases short and J 4 bases short, with 11 bases between. The CDR3 covers 15 residues. Germline assignment: CDR1 LGHNA and CDR2 YSLEER. As DNA, the CDR3 is TGCGCCAGCAGCCAATTCCAGGGAAGTAATGAAAAACTGTTTTTT. Translated, it gives CASSQFQGSNEKLFF.

The chain joins TRBV4-1 to TRBJ1-1; 10 bases fit TRBD1. There are 14 residues in the CDR3. Germline-derived CDR1 and CDR2 are MGHRA and YSYEKL. Losses at the gene ends were 4 bases for V and 4 bases for J; bases not matched to a gene: 3. The CDR3 DNA is TGCGCCAGCAGCCGGGGGGACAGGGGCACTGAAGCTTTCTTT. Residues: CASSRGDRGTEAFF.

The J gene is TRBJ1-6, the V gene TRBV5-1; the D gene is possibly TRBD1 (5 bases). CDR1 SGHRS and CDR2 YFSETQ come from the germline V gene. The CDR3 is made up of 15 amino acids. Trimming pared 4 bases from V and 9 bases from J, leaving 17 bases between. The CDR3 spells CASSHEEPGLSPLHF. DNA for the CDR3: TGCGCCAGCAGCCACGAAGAACCAGGGCTTTCACCCCTCCACTTT. Full variable domain (missing parts from reference TRBV5-1 and TRBJ1-6): KAGVTQTPRYLIKTRGQQVTLSCSPISGHRSVSWYQQTPGQGLQFLFEYFSETQRNKGNFPGRFSGRQFSNSRSEMNVSTLELGDSALYLCASSHEEPGLSPLHFGNGTRLTVT.

This rearrangement joins TRBV14 to TRBJ2-2, with a weak D call TRBD1 (6 bases). Per germline, CDR1 SGHDN and CDR2 FVKESK. CDR3 size: 17 residues. The ends were cut back, 6 bases at V and 1 base at J, with 18 bases in the middle. The CDR3 sequence is CASRPTGTPKNTGELFF. CDR3 nucleotide sequence: TGTGCCAGCAGACCGACCGGGACACCGAAGAACACCGGGGAGCTGTTTTTT.

This rearrangement joins TRBV6-5 to TRBJ2-7, with 8 positions matching TRBD2. The germline V gene encodes CDR1 MNHEY and CDR2 SVGAGI. The CDR3 extends over 14 amino acids. The V and J ends lost 5 bases and 3 bases, in that order; junction bases with no gene match: 6. CDR3: CASSLSGSHYEQYF. In DNA, the CDR3 is TGTGCCAGCAGTCTGAGCGGGAGCCACTACGAGCAGTACTTC.

J is TRBJ2-1 and V is TRBV28; 7 bases fit TRBD2. The CDR3 consists of 14 residues. Per the germline V gene, CDR1 is MDHEN and CDR2 is SYDVKM. V lost 10 bases, J lost 5 bases, and 11 bases stayed unmatched. CDR3: CATINPGTNNEQFF. In nucleotides, the CDR3 is TGTGCCACCATAAATCCCGGGACTAACAATGAGCAGTTCTTC.

The genes are TRBV11-3 and TRBJ2-7; D might be TRBD2 (5 bases). CDR3 length: 15 residues. V lost 5 bases, J lost 0 bases, and 14 bases lay in between. The germline V gene encodes CDR1 SGHNT and CDR2 YENEEA. CDR3 sequence reads: CASSIMGEPSYEQYF. CDR3 nucleotides: TGTGCCAGCAGCATAATGGGAGAACCCTCCTACGAGCAGTACTTC.

This clone was counted a single time. The rearrangement joins TRBV7-2 to TRBJ2-7; 9 bases agree with TRBD1. This CDR3 is 13 amino acids long. Germline CDR1 reads SGHTA; CDR2 reads FQGNSA. J was trimmed by 6 bases and V by 4 bases; bases with no gene match: 4. CDR3 bases: TGTGCCAGCAGCTCGGGACAGGGCCTCGAGCAGTACTTC. Amino acids: CASSSGQGLEQYF.

The gene calls are TRBV18 and TRBJ2-1, with TRBD2 matching over 8 bases. CDR3 length: 21 residues. V lost 3 bases to trimming and J lost 0 bases; unmatched junction nucleotides: 19. Germline CDR1 KGHSH, CDR2 LQKENI. The CDR3 region has the DNA TGTGCCAGCTCACCGGGACTAGGACCAGAAGGAGGTTCTAGCTCCTACAATGAGCAGTTCTTC. Translation: CASSPGLGPEGGSSSYNEQFF.

V is TRBV19 and J is TRBJ2-7, with a weak D call TRBD2 (5 bases). There are 14 residues in the CDR3. V was trimmed by 5 bases and J by 3 bases, leaving 14 bases between them. Germline-derived CDR1 and CDR2 are LNHDA and SQIVND (reference sequence). In DNA form, the CDR3 reads TGTGCCAGTAGTCCCCCACCGAGCGGCTACGAGCAGTACTTC. Amino acid sequence: CASSPPPSGYEQYF. Based on the CDR3 plus reference TRBV19 and TRBJ2-7, the full variable domain is DGGITQSPKYLFRKEGQNVTLSCEQNLNHDAMYWYRQDPGQGLRLIYYSQIVNDFQKGDIAEGYSVSREKKESFPLTVTSAQKNPTAFYLCASSPPPSGYEQYFGPGTRLTVT.

The CDR3 region is CASSITSLVQFF. The CDR3 DNA reads TGTGCCAGCAGCATTACTAGCCTTGTCCAGTTCTTC. The chain links TRBV7-9 to TRBJ2-1; D is perhaps TRBD2 (6 bases). The CDR3 sequence is 12 residues long. CDR1 and CDR2 (germline): SEHNR, FQNEAQ (reference sequence). The V gene lost 5 bases and the J gene lost 13 bases, with 15 bases spanning the gap.

This clone was picked up a small number of times. This chain joins TRBV6-1 and TRBJ2-7; 14 bases are shared with TRBD2. J lost 3 bases, V lost 6 bases, and 4 bases had no gene match. In germline, CDR1 is MNHNS, CDR2 SASEGT. The CDR3 consists of 15 residues. This CDR3 reads CASRGTSGSYYEQYF. CDR3 nucleotides: TGTGCCAGCAGGGGGACTAGCGGGAGTTACTACGAGCAGTACTTC.

The count of this clone is one. The V call is TRBV6-6, the J call TRBJ2-1; no definite D call. CDR3 size: 15 residues. In germline, CDR1 is MNHNY, CDR2 SVGAGI (reference sequence). V gave up 0 bases and J gave up 1 base, with 7 bases separating them. The CDR3: CASSYSQVSYNEQFF. The CDR3 nucleotides are TGTGCCAGCAGTTACTCGCAGGTTTCCTACAATGAGCAGTTCTTC.

The chain carries TRBV4-1 and TRBJ2-1; 8 bases line up with TRBD2. With V trimmed by 0 bases and J by 5 bases, 6 bases remained unmatched. Germline V gene lookup returns CDR1 MGHRA and CDR2 YSYEKL. The CDR3 extends over 16 amino acids. The chain's CDR3 is CASSQEVSGSDNEQFF. The CDR3 nucleotides are TGCGCCAGCAGCCAAGAAGTGAGCGGGAGCGACAATGAGCAGTTCTTC.

The chain employs TRBV13 and TRBJ1-1; 7 bases agree with TRBD1. There are 15 residues in the CDR3. CDR1 and CDR2 (germline): PRHDT, FYEKMQ (reference sequence). The V gene end was trimmed by 4 bases and the J gene end by 1 base; junction bases not matched to a gene: 6. CDR3 amino acids: CASSSRQGSNTEAFF. CDR3 DNA: TGTGCCAGCAGCTCCAGACAGGGTTCGAACACTGAAGCTTTCTTT. Using reference TRBV13 and TRBJ1-1 for the parts outside the CDR3, the full variable domain is AAGVIQSPRHLIKEKRETATLKCYPIPRHDTVYWYQQGPGQDPQFLISFYEKMQSDKGSIPDRFSAQQFSDYHSELNMSSLELGDSALYFCASSSRQGSNTEAFFGQGTRLTVV.

The chain recombines TRBV27 with TRBJ2-1, with a tentative D call TRBD2 (6 bases). The CDR3 is made up of 16 amino acids. V was pared by 1 base and J by 7 bases, with 17 bases between. The germline V gene encodes CDR1 MNHEY and CDR2 SMNVEV (reference sequence). CDR3 sequence (DNA): TGTGCCAGCAGTTTATACCGGGACTTCCGAGGTAATGAGCAGTTCTTC. Its translation: CASSLYRDFRGNEQFF.

Only one count was recorded for this clone. The chain carries TRBV4-3 and TRBJ1-5; TRBD1 might be the D (6 bases). The V gene lost 0 bases and the J gene lost 9 bases, with 18 bases spanning the gap. The germline V gene encodes CDR1 LGHNA and CDR2 YSLEER. CDR3 size: 16 residues. Here the CDR3 DNA reads TGCGCCAGCAGCCAAGATTGGACAGTTGGGTCGGGGCCCCAGCATTTT. Translating it yields CASSQDWTVGSGPQHF.

The genes are TRBV6-5 and TRBJ2-1; 12 bases are shared with TRBD2. From germline, CDR1 is MNHEY and CDR2 SVGAGI. J lost 10 bases, V lost 5 bases, and 9 bases had no gene match. This CDR3 region has 15 residues. CDR3 sequence: CASSLRLAGEWEQFF. The DNA for the CDR3 is TGTGCCAGCAGTCTAAGACTAGCGGGAGAGTGGGAGCAGTTCTTC.